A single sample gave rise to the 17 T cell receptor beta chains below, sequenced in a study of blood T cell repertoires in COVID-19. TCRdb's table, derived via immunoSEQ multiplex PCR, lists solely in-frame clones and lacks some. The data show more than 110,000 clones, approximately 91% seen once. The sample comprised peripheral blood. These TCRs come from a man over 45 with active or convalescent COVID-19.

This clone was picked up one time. CDR3 sequence: CASSTGTGRGYTF. The CDR3 nucleotides are TGTGCCAGCAGTACCGGGACAGGAAGGGGCTACACCTTC. This chain joins TRBV6-6 and TRBJ1-2, with 8 bases aligning to TRBD1. From germline, CDR1 is MNHNY and CDR2 SVGAGI (reference sequence). CDR3 length: 13 residues. With 5 bases clipped from V and 8 bases from J, the junction kept 7 bases outside the gene matches.

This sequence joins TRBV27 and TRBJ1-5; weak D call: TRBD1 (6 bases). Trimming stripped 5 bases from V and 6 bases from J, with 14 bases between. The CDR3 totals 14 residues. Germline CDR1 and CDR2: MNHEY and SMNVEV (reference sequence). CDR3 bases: TGTGCCAGCAGTCCCATCAGGGGACGTCAGCCCCAGCATTTT. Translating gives CASSPIRGRQPQHF.

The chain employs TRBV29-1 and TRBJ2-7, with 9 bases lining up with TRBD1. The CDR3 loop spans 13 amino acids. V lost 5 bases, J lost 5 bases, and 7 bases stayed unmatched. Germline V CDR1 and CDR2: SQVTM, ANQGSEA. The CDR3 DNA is TGCAGCGTTCTACAGGGGGCTCTCAACGAGCAGTACTTC. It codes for CSVLQGALNEQYF.

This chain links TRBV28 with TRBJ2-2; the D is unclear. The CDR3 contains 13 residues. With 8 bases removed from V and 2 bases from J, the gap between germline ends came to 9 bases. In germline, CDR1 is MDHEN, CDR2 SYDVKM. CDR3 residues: CASELKNTGELFF. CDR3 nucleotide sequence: TGTGCCAGCGAACTGAAAAACACCGGGGAGCTGTTTTTT.

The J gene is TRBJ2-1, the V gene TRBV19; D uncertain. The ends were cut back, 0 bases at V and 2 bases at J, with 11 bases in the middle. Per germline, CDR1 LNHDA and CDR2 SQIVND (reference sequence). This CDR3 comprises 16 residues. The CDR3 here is CASSIDSRSPYNEQFF. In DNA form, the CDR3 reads TGTGCCAGTAGTATAGACTCCCGGAGTCCCTACAATGAGCAGTTCTTC.

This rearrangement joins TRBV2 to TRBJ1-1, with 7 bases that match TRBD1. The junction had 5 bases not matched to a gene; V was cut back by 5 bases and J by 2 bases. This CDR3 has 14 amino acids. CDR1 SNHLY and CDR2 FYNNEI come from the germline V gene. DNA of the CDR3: TGTGCCAGCAGTTTGACAGGGCTTAACACTGAAGCTTTCTTT. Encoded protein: CASSLTGLNTEAFF. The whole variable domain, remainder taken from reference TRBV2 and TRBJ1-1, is EPEVTQTPSHQVTQMGQEVILRCVPISNHLYFYWYRQILGQKVEFLVSFYNNEISEKSEIFDDQFSVERPDGSNFTLKIRSTKLEDSAMYFCASSLTGLNTEAFFGQGTRLTVV.

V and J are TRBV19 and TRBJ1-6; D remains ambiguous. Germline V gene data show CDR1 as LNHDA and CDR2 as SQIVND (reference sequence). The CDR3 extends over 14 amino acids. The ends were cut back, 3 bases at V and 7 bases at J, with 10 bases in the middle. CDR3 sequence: CASSIVGRNSPLHF. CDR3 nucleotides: TGTGCCAGTAGTATCGTCGGCAGGAATTCACCCCTCCACTTT.

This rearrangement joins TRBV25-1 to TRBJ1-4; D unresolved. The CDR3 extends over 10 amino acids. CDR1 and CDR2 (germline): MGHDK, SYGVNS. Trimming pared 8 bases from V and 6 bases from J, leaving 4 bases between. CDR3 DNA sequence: TGTGCCAGCTCGGATGAAAAACTGTTTTTT. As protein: CASSDEKLFF.

Here the CDR3 DNA reads TGTGCCAGCAGTCAGATGGAGACCCAGTACTTC. Amino acids: CASSQMETQYF. The V call is TRBV12-3 or TRBV12-4, the J call TRBJ2-5; D is unclear. Trimming pared 5 bases from V and 5 bases from J, leaving 6 bases between. The length of the CDR3 is 11 residues.

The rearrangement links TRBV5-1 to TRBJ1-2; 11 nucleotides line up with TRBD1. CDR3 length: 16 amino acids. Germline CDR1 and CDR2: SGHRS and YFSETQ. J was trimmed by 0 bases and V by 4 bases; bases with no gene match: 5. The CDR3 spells CASSGPGQGANYGYTF. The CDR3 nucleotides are TGCGCCAGCAGCGGTCCGGGACAGGGGGCTAACTATGGCTACACCTTC.

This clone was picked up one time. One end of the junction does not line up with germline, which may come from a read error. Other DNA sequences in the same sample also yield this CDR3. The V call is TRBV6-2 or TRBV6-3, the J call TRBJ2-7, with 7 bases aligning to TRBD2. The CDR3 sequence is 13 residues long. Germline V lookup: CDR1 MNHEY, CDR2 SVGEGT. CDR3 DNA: TGTGCCAGCAGCCGCGGGAGTACCCACGAGCAGTATTTC. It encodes CASSRGSTHEQYF.

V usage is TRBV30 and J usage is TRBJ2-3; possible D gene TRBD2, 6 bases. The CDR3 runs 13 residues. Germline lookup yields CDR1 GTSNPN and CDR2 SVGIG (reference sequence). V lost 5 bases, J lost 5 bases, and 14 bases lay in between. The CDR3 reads CAWRLGSRDTQYF. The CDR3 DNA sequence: TGTGCCTGGCGACTAGGATCTCGAGATACGCAGTATTTT.

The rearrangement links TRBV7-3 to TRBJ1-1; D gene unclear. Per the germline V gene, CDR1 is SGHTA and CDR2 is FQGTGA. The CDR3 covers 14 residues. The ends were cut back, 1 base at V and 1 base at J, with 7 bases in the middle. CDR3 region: CASSLIAGNTEAFF. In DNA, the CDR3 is TGTGCCAGCAGCTTAATCGCAGGGAACACTGAAGCTTTCTTT.

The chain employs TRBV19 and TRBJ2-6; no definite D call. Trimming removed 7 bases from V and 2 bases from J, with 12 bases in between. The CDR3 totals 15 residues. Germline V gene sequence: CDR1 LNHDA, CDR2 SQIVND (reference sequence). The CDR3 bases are TGTGCCAGTACCCAGCCCCTAGCTGGGGCCAACGTCCTGACTTTC. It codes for CASTQPLAGANVLTF.

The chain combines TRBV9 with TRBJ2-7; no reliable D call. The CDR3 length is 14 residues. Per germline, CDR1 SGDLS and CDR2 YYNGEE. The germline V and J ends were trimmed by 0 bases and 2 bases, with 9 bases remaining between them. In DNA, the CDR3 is TGTGCCAGCAGCGTAGGGAGTTCCCCCTACGAGCAGTACTTC. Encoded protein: CASSVGSSPYEQYF.

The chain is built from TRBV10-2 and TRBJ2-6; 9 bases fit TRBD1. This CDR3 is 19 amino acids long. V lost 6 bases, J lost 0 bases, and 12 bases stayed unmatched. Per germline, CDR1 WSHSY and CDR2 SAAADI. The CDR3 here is CASSAQPGQGVSGANVLTF. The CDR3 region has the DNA TGCGCCAGCAGCGCCCAGCCGGGACAGGGAGTCTCTGGGGCCAACGTCCTGACTTTC.

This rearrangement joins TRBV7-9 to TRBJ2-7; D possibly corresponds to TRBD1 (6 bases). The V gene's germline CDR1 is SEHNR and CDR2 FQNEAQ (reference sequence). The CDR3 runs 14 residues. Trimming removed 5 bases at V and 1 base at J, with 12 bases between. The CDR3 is CASSPWTASYEQYF. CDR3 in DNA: TGTGCCAGCAGCCCGTGGACAGCGTCCTACGAGCAGTACTTC.